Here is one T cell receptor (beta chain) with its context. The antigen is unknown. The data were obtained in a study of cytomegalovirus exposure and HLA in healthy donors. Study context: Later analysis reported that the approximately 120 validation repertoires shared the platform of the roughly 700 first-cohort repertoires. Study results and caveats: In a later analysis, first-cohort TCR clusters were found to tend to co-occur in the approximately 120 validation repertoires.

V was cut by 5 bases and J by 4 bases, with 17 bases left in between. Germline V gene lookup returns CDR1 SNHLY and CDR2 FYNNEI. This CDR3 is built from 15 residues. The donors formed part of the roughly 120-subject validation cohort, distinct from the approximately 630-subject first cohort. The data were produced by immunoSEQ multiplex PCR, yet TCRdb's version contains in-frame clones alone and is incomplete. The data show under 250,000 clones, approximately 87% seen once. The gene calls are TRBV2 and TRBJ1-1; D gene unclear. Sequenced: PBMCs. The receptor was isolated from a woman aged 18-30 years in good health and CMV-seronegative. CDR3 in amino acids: CASSFGKTLGTEAFF. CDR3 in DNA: TGTGCCAGCAGTTTTGGTAAAACTCTGGGCACTGAAGCTTTCTTT.